A selection of T cell receptor beta chains follows, all from one sample in a study of shared clonotypes between healthy human individuals. Only in-frame clones appear in the TCRdb table, and some are missing; sequencing was by immunoSEQ multiplex PCR. The sample holds roughly 570,000 clones, about 98% seen once. Sequenced sample: naive CD8+ T cells sorted from blood. The receptors here all came from a man younger than 40 in good health. CDR3s include the opening cysteine and the closing phenylalanine or tryptophan. A D gene is named only where the DNA matches it firmly. Size tells how often a clone was seen (once, few, many) or the class of an expanded clone, and some rows leave it out.

abundance	d_gene	v_gene	j_gene	CDR3aa	CDR3nt
once	.	TRBV7-9	TRBJ1-2	CASTPGKADYGYTF	TGTGCCAGCACCCCGGGCAAAGCCGACTATGGCTACACCTTC
.	TRBD2	TRBV11-2	TRBJ2-7	CASSLALAGSYEQYF	TGTGCCAGCAGCTTAGCACTAGCGGGTTCCTACGAGCAGTACTTC
.	.	TRBV29-1	TRBJ2-7	CSVEEGTDDYEQYF	TGCAGCGTTGAAGAAGGGACGGATGACTACGAGCAGTACTTC
.	.	TRBV11-3	TRBJ2-1	CASSPRVGAIDEQFF	TGTGCCAGCAGCCCTCGGGTAGGGGCGATAGATGAGCAGTTCTTC
.	.	TRBV10-1	TRBJ2-1	CASSGSGQGGFDEQFF	TGCGCCAGCAGTGGATCCGGGCAGGGTGGTTTCGATGAGCAGTTCTTC
.	TRBD2	TRBV29-1	TRBJ2-1	CSAALAGVYNEQFF	TGCAGCGCCGCGCTAGCGGGAGTCTACAATGAGCAGTTCTTC
.	TRBD1	TRBV5-4	TRBJ2-7	CASSGPGQGYEQYF	TGTGCCAGCAGCGGGCCGGGACAGGGCTACGAGCAGTACTTC
.	.	TRBV27	TRBJ1-2	CASSLYRTGPYGYTF	TGTGCCAGCAGTTTATATCGTACAGGACCCTATGGCTACACCTTC
.	TRBD2	TRBV7-8	TRBJ2-7	CASSPVAGDYEQYF	TGTGCCAGCAGCCCCGTAGCGGGGGACTACGAGCAGTACTTC
.	TRBD1	TRBV5-5	TRBJ2-3	CASSWTGGLSTDTQYF	TGTGCCAGCAGCTGGACAGGGGGCTTAAGCACAGATACGCAGTATTTT
.	TRBD2	TRBV15	TRBJ2-7	CATSRPPGLAGSYEQYF	TGTGCCACCAGCAGACCGCCAGGACTAGCGGGATCCTACGAGCAGTACTTC
.	.	TRBV6-5	TRBJ2-7	CASSYFGSYEQYF	TGTGCCAGCAGTTACTTTGGATCCTACGAGCAGTACTTC
.	.	TRBV28	TRBJ1-5	CASRSGFHSNQPQHF	TGTGCCAGCAGGTCCGGGTTCCATAGCAATCAGCCCCAGCATTTT
.	.	TRBV6-5	TRBJ1-2	CASSSGRGVQYGYTF	TGTGCCAGCAGTTCGGGCAGGGGAGTACAATATGGCTACACCTTC
.	TRBD2	TRBV28	TRBJ2-7	CASSLPKGREVTREQYF	TGTGCCAGCAGTTTACCCAAGGGTCGGGAGGTGACTAGGGAGCAGTACTTC
.	.	TRBV11-2	TRBJ2-3	CASSFSRSLSTDTQYF	TGTGCCAGCAGCTTCAGCAGGAGCCTTAGCACAGATACGCAGTATTTT
once	.	TRBV7-2	TRBJ2-7	CASSWSGDEQYF	TGTGCCAGCAGCTGGAGTGGGGACGAGCAGTACTTC
once	.	TRBV10-3	TRBJ2-7	CAISESSRDRYEQYF	TGTGCCATCAGTGAGTCTTCGCGGGATAGGTACGAGCAGTACTTC
.	.	TRBV7-8	TRBJ1-4	CASSLARTDAFATNEKLFF	TGTGCCAGCAGCTTAGCGCGTACAGACGCATTCGCAACTAATGAAAAACTGTTTTTT
.	.	TRBV29-1	TRBJ2-5	CSVEGRDGQETQYF	TGCAGCGTTGAAGGCCGGGACGGCCAAGAGACCCAGTACTTC
.	.	TRBV9	TRBJ2-5	CASSVDGAGGETQYF	TGTGCCAGCAGCGTAGATGGGGCAGGAGGAGAGACCCAGTACTTC
.	TRBD1	TRBV29-1	TRBJ2-1	CSSGDRIYNEQFF	TGCAGCTCCGGGGACAGGATATACAATGAGCAGTTCTTC
.	.	TRBV7-9	TRBJ2-1	CASSGTYSSYNEQFF	TGTGCCAGCAGCGGGACCTACAGCTCCTACAATGAGCAGTTCTTC
.	.	TRBV4-1	TRBJ2-7	CASSVRDGYSYEQYF	TGCGCCAGCAGCGTACGGGACGGATACTCCTACGAGCAGTACTTC
.	TRBD2	TRBV11-2	TRBJ2-3	CASSPRDPGGLTDTQYF	TGTGCCAGCAGCCCTCGTGACCCGGGAGGGCTCACAGATACGCAGTATTTT
.	.	TRBV9	TRBJ2-7	CASSVDPDYEQYF	TGTGCCAGCAGCGTAGACCCGGACTACGAGCAGTACTTC
.	.	TRBV10-1	TRBJ2-3	CASSEARLTDTQYF	TGCGCCAGCAGTGAAGCGCGCCTCACAGATACGCAGTATTTT
once	.	TRBV5-1	TRBJ2-7	CASSASSTYEQYF	TGCGCCAGCAGCGCTAGCTCCACCTACGAGCAGTACTTC
once	TRBD1	TRBV27	TRBJ2-7	CASSFPDRVEQYF	TGTGCCAGCAGTTTCCCGGACAGGGTCGAGCAGTACTTC
.	TRBD2	TRBV7-9	TRBJ2-3	CASSSGTGGNQPQYF	TGTGCCAGCAGCTCCGGGACGGGAGGAAATCAGCCGCAGTATTTT
.	TRBD1	TRBV11-2	TRBJ1-2	CASSLGTGYGYTF	TGTGCCAGCAGCCTCGGGACAGGCTATGGCTACACCTTC
.	.	TRBV10-3	TRBJ2-3	CAISDPSGQSTDTQYF	TGTGCCATCAGTGATCCCAGCGGCCAAAGCACAGATACGCAGTATTTT
.	.	TRBV27	TRBJ2-3	CASSLLVDTDTQYF	TGTGCCAGCAGTTTGTTGGTCGACACAGATACGCAGTATTTT
.	.	TRBV29-1	TRBJ2-7	CSVEVAGPYEQYF	TGCAGCGTTGAAGTCGCAGGGCCCTACGAGCAGTACTTC
.	TRBD1	TRBV5-1	TRBJ1-2	CASSSGQGTEGYTF	TGCGCCAGCAGCTCTGGACAGGGAACGGAGGGCTACACCTTC
.	.	TRBV5-6	TRBJ2-7	CASSSGLDEQYF	TGTGCCAGCAGCTCGGGGCTGGACGAGCAGTACTTC
.	.	TRBV7-9	TRBJ2-1	CASSTVSGITYNEQFF	TGTGCCAGCAGCACCGTGTCCGGCATAACCTACAATGAGCAGTTCTTC
.	.	TRBV6-5	TRBJ2-4	CASSLGVGNIQYF	TGTGCCAGCAGTCTCGGGGTTGGAAACATTCAGTACTTC
.	TRBD1	TRBV4-3	TRBJ2-7	CASSQRPGGQGTNEQYF	TGCGCCAGCAGCCAACGACCTGGTGGACAGGGGACGAACGAGCAGTACTTC